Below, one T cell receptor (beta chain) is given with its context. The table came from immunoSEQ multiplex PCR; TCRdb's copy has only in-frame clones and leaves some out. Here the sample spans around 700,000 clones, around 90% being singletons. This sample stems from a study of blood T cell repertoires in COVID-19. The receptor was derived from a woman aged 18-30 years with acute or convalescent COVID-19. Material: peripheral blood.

The CDR3 sequence is CASGYQGSTGELFF. The CDR3 region has the DNA TGTGCCAGCGGGTATCAGGGTAGCACCGGGGAGCTGTTTTTT. The genes are TRBV2 and TRBJ2-2, with a weak D call TRBD1 (5 bases). V was shortened by 8 bases and J by 4 bases, with 14 bases between the two germline ends. Per the germline V gene, CDR1 is SNHLY and CDR2 is FYNNEI. There are 14 residues in the CDR3. The whole variable domain, remainder taken from reference TRBV2 and TRBJ2-2, is EPEVTQTPSHQVTQMGQEVILRCVPISNHLYFYWYRQILGQKVEFLVSFYNNEISEKSEIFDDQFSVERPDGSNFTLKIRSTKLEDSAMYFCASGYQGSTGELFFGEGSRLTVL.